This is a list of T cell receptor beta chains from one sample in a study of T-cell reconstitution after alpha-beta-depleted transplantation in children. TCRdb reprocessed the PCR reads with MiXCR, giving one entry per CDR3 protein. The sample includes tens of thousands of distinct CDR3 sequences, about 9% seen only once; the top ten take roughly a quarter. The sample here was PBMCs, mostly from graft donor cells, taken 60 days after TCRalphabeta/CD19-depleted stem cell transplant. All receptors derive from a male patient aged 2-10 years who had a stem cell transplant for chronic granulomatous disease, so the T cells may come from the graft donor. Both conserved end residues are part of each CDR3. A D gene is named only where the DNA matches it firmly. Size is omitted from some rows. Given values are once, few, many or a class for expanded clones.

D: TRBD2
size: many
V: TRBV3-1
J: TRBJ2-1
CDR3: CASSLGLAGSYNEQFF
DNA: TGTGCCAGCAGCCTTGGACTAGCGGGCTCCTACAATGAGCAGTTCTTC

D: TRBD2
size: .
V: TRBV5-6
J: TRBJ2-2
CDR3: CASSWSGRAFLTGELFF
DNA: TGTGCCAGCAGCTGGAGCGGGAGGGCCTTTTTGACCGGGGAGCTGTTTTTT

D: .
size: many
V: TRBV5-1
J: TRBJ2-1
CDR3: CASSPSRRAAYNEQFF
DNA: TGCGCCAGCAGCCCGAGCCGGCGGGCCGCCTACAATGAGCAGTTCTTC

D: .
size: .
V: TRBV11-2
J: TRBJ2-1
CDR3: CASSFRDTNEQFF
DNA: TGTGCCAGCAGTTTCCGGGACACCAATGAGCAGTTCTTC

D: TRBD2
size: .
V: TRBV9
J: TRBJ2-3
CDR3: CASSVGASGPTDTQYF
DNA: TGTGCCAGCAGCGTAGGCGCTAGCGGGCCAACAGATACGCAGTATTTT

D: .
size: many
V: TRBV12-3/TRBV12-4
J: TRBJ1-1
CDR3: CASSLGYPTEAFF
DNA: TGTGCCAGCAGTTTAGGGTACCCCACTGAAGCTTTCTTT

D: TRBD2
size: medium-sized
V: TRBV11-2
J: TRBJ2-1
CDR3: CASSLGLAGGRNEQFF
DNA: TGTGCCAGCAGCTTAGGACTAGCGGGAGGGCGCAATGAGCAGTTCTTC

D: TRBD1
size: many
V: TRBV5-1
J: TRBJ1-1
CDR3: CASTGQGVTNTEAFF
DNA: TGCGCCAGCACCGGACAGGGGGTGACGAACACTGAAGCTTTCTTT

D: TRBD1
size: many
V: TRBV10-3
J: TRBJ2-7
CDR3: CAPRSRGREEQYF
DNA: TGTGCCCCAAGGAGCAGGGGGCGCGAAGAGCAGTACTTC

D: .
size: many
V: TRBV4-3
J: TRBJ2-7
CDR3: CASSQEWDSGSYEQYF
DNA: TGCGCCAGCAGCCAAGAATGGGACTCCGGCTCCTACGAGCAGTACTTC

D: .
size: many
V: TRBV10-3
J: TRBJ2-5
CDR3: CAIAISGTQYF
DNA: TGTGCCATCGCCATAAGCGGGACCCAGTACTTC

D: .
size: .
V: TRBV9
J: TRBJ2-5
CDR3: CASTQGHYQETQYF
DNA: TGTGCCAGCACCCAGGGACACTACCAAGAGACCCAGTACTTC

D: .
size: .
V: TRBV7-6
J: TRBJ1-3
CDR3: CASSSRGPGNTIYF
DNA: TGTGCCAGCAGCTCACGGGGACCAGGAAACACCATATATTTT

D: .
size: .
V: TRBV9
J: TRBJ2-6
CDR3: CASSPRSLSGANVLTF
DNA: TGTGCCAGCAGCCCGCGGAGTCTCTCTGGGGCCAACGTCCTGACTTTC

D: TRBD1
size: many
V: TRBV4-3
J: TRBJ1-1
CDR3: CASSQPLQDRGYMNTEAFF
DNA: TGCGCCAGCAGCCAACCACTGCAGGACAGGGGATACATGAACACTGAAGCTTTCTTT

D: TRBD2
size: .
V: TRBV6-1
J: TRBJ2-7
CDR3: CASSEGSAGGDEQYF
DNA: TGTGCCAGCAGTGAAGGTAGTGCGGGAGGGGACGAGCAGTACTTC

D: .
size: few
V: TRBV4-1
J: TRBJ1-2
CDR3: CASSQEWDPTLYGYTF
DNA: TGCGCCAGCAGCCAAGAGTGGGACCCGACCCTCTATGGCTACACCTTC

D: .
size: many
V: TRBV15
J: TRBJ1-5
CDR3: CANRTPNSNQPQHF
DNA: TGTGCCAACCGGACACCGAATAGCAATCAGCCCCAGCATTTT

D: .
size: .
V: TRBV3-1
J: TRBJ1-6
CDR3: CASSQGGGNNSPLHF
DNA: TGTGCCAGCAGCCAGGGGGGGGGGAATAATTCACCCCTCCACTTT

D: .
size: many
V: TRBV29-1
J: TRBJ2-7
CDR3: CSVAGVVEQYF
DNA: TGCAGCGTTGCGGGGGTGGTCGAGCAGTACTTC

D: .
size: .
V: TRBV6-4
J: TRBJ1-1
CDR3: CASSPTPMMNTEAFF
DNA: TGTGCCAGCAGTCCCACACCGATGATGAACACTGAAGCTTTCTTT

D: TRBD2
size: many
V: TRBV9
J: TRBJ2-5
CDR3: CASSVRLGLAGETQYF
DNA: TGTGCCAGCAGCGTTCGCCTTGGACTAGCGGGAGAGACCCAGTACTTC

D: TRBD1
size: few
V: TRBV20-1
J: TRBJ2-7
CDR3: CSAGAGTGGYEQYF
DNA: TGCAGTGCTGGCGCCGGGACAGGGGGCTACGAGCAGTACTTC

D: TRBD2
size: many
V: TRBV20-1
J: TRBJ2-7
CDR3: CSARTSGTYEQYF
DNA: TGCAGTGCCAGGACTAGCGGGACTTACGAGCAGTACTTC

D: TRBD1
size: many
V: TRBV5-1
J: TRBJ1-1
CDR3: CASSSRGTITEAFF
DNA: TGCGCCAGCAGCTCCAGGGGGACGATTACTGAAGCTTTCTTT

D: .
size: many
V: TRBV6-1
J: TRBJ2-5
CDR3: CASTFSPGQETQYF
DNA: TGTGCCAGCACCTTTTCACCCGGACAAGAGACCCAGTACTTC

D: .
size: many
V: TRBV20-1
J: TRBJ1-5
CDR3: CSAVEVGPLNQPQHF
DNA: TGCAGTGCTGTAGAAGTCGGACCCTTGAATCAGCCCCAGCATTTT

D: .
size: many
V: TRBV29-1
J: TRBJ2-1
CDR3: CSVEEGARTEQFF
DNA: TGCAGCGTTGAAGAGGGGGCACGTACTGAGCAGTTCTTC

D: .
size: many
V: TRBV19
J: TRBJ2-2
CDR3: CASSGQTNTGELFF
DNA: TGTGCCAGTAGTGGGCAGACTAACACCGGGGAGCTGTTTTTT

D: TRBD2
size: many
V: TRBV27
J: TRBJ2-1
CDR3: CASSTLPTTSGRLYNEQFF
DNA: TGTGCCAGCAGTACCCTGCCAACGACTAGCGGGAGGCTTTACAATGAGCAGTTCTTC

D: .
size: many
V: TRBV12-3/TRBV12-4
J: TRBJ2-1
CDR3: CASRGAGPRGNEQFF
DNA: TGTGCCAGCAGGGGCGCAGGGCCCCGCGGCAATGAGCAGTTCTTC

D: TRBD2
size: many
V: TRBV7-2
J: TRBJ2-2
CDR3: CASSSYRTRSGGELFF
DNA: TGTGCCAGCAGCTCCTACCGGACTAGAAGTGGCGGGGAGCTGTTTTTT

D: .
size: many
V: TRBV12-3/TRBV12-4
J: TRBJ2-7
CDR3: CASSLAGVVGLRAYEQYF
DNA: TGTGCCAGCAGTTTAGCTGGGGTTGTGGGTCTAAGGGCCTACGAGCAGTACTTC

D: .
size: many
V: TRBV7-2
J: TRBJ2-5
CDR3: CASSLSGGTRKTQYF
DNA: TGTGCCAGCAGCTTATCCGGCGGGACTCGAAAGACCCAGTACTTC

D: .
size: many
V: TRBV28
J: TRBJ2-5
CDR3: CASSLSGLGETQYF
DNA: TGTGCCAGCAGTTTATCAGGTTTGGGAGAGACCCAGTACTTC

D: .
size: few
V: TRBV29-1
J: TRBJ1-2
CDR3: CSVEYPRTVNYGYTF
DNA: TGCAGCGTTGAATACCCTCGGACGGTGAACTATGGCTACACCTTC

D: .
size: many
V: TRBV30
J: TRBJ2-3
CDR3: CAWSVWGSSTDTQYF
DNA: TGTGCCTGGAGTGTCTGGGGTTCTAGCACAGATACGCAGTATTTT

D: .
size: many
V: TRBV7-2
J: TRBJ2-2
CDR3: CASSPRQDTGELFF
DNA: TGTGCCAGCAGCCCCCGACAGGACACCGGGGAGCTGTTTTTT